Presented here are 14 T cell receptor beta chains from one specimen sequenced in a study of PD-L1 blockade in urothelial cancer (TCRdb year 2017). The library came from the immunoSEQ multiplex PCR assay. TCRdb retrieved this table from immuneACCESS and kept in-frame rearrangements only. Not all clones are present; in checked studies, unresolved V genes account for under half, and no reason is known for the remainder. This sample has 45,000 to 50,000 clones in its table, and around 83% of those were observed once. The ten largest clones add up to 1.5% to 2% of the sample. What the time point label conveys for this sample: pretreatment peripheral blood. This material consisted of PBMCs, taken around atezolizumab (anti-PD-L1) treatment. These receptors originate from a man aged 50-60 years with urothelial cancer.

The rearrangement links TRBV6-6 to TRBJ1-5; D may be TRBD1 (5 bases). The germline V gene has CDR1 MNHNY and CDR2 SVGAGI (reference sequence). Between the trimmed V and J ends, which lost 6 bases and 1 base, there was a span of 10 bases. The CDR3 sequence is 14 residues long. CDR3: CASSGGASNQPQHF. The CDR3 nucleotides read TGTGCCAGCAGCGGGGGTGCGAGCAATCAGCCCCAGCATTTT.

The genes are TRBV9 and TRBJ1-2; 7 bases match TRBD1. V trimming: 2 bases; J trimming: 5 bases; junction bases outside the gene matches: 3. Germline CDR1 and CDR2: SGDLS and YYNGEE. This CDR3 contains 13 residues. CDR3 in amino acids: CASSVGTDYGYTF. The CDR3 nucleotides are TGTGCCAGCAGCGTCGGGACAGATTATGGCTACACCTTC.

The chain uses TRBV7-6 and TRBJ2-1, with TRBD1 identical over 8 bases. The CDR3 totals 12 residues. The germline V gene encodes CDR1 SGHVS and CDR2 FNYEAQ. Trimming took 1 base from V and 11 from J; bases not matched to a gene: 1. The CDR3: CASSLGQGKQFF. Here the CDR3 DNA reads TGTGCCAGCAGCTTAGGACAGGGGAAGCAGTTCTTC.

This chain joins TRBV7-8 and TRBJ2-7, with 10 bases identical to TRBD1. CDR1 is SGHVS and CDR2 is FQNEAQ in the germline V gene. This CDR3 has 15 amino acids. V dropped 5 bases and J dropped 5; count of bases not matched to a gene: 9. The CDR3 is CASSHRDRGSNEQYF. For the CDR3, the DNA is TGTGCCAGCAGCCACCGGGACAGGGGTTCTAACGAGCAGTACTTC. The variable domain in full, completed from reference TRBV7-8 and TRBJ2-7, reads GAGVSQSPRYKVAKRGQDVALRCDPISGHVSLFWYQQALGQGPEFLTYFQNEAQLDKSGLPSDRFFAERPEGSVSTLKIQRTQQEDSAVYLCASSHRDRGSNEQYFGPGTRLTVT.

The V and J genes are TRBV2 and TRBJ2-2; 12 bases line up with TRBD1. The CDR3 totals 16 residues. In germline, CDR1 is SNHLY, CDR2 FYNNEI. V lost 2 bases and J lost 6; bases outside the gene matches: 4. The CDR3 sequence: CASSELGQGASGELFF. The CDR3 nucleotides read TGTGCCAGCAGTGAACTGGGACAGGGGGCGTCCGGGGAGCTGTTTTTT.

This clone has more than one count but fewer than ten. The chain carries TRBV30 and TRBJ1-5; 7 bases match TRBD1. The V gene end was trimmed by 1 base and the J gene end by 9 bases; junction bases not matched to a gene: 6. The CDR3 is 13 amino acids. Germline V gives CDR1 GTSNPN, CDR2 SVGIG (reference sequence). The CDR3 loop reads CAWSETGRGPQHF. In DNA form, the CDR3 reads TGTGCCTGGAGTGAGACAGGGCGGGGGCCCCAGCATTTT. Full variable domain (outside the CDR3, taken from reference TRBV30 and TRBJ1-5): SQTIHQWPATLVQPVGSPLSLECTVEGTSNPNLYWYRQAAGRGLQLLFYSVGIGQISSEVPQNLSASRPQDRQFILSSKKLLLSDSGFYLCAWSETGRGPQHFGDGTRLSIL.

The chain employs TRBV2 and TRBJ2-3; D gene uncertain. V lost 3 bases and J 5 bases, leaving 18 bases between the germline ends. Germline V gives CDR1 SNHLY, CDR2 FYNNEI. This CDR3 contains 16 residues. The CDR3 region is CASSDNLVPRGDTQYF. The DNA for the CDR3 is TGTGCCAGCAGTGATAACCTCGTACCTCGCGGAGATACGCAGTATTTT.

The chain carries TRBV6-1 and TRBJ2-7, with 12 bases that match TRBD1. The CDR3 extends over 15 amino acids. The germline V gene encodes CDR1 MNHNS and CDR2 SASEGT. The V gene end was trimmed by 5 bases and the J gene end by 4 bases; junction bases not matched to a gene: 6. The CDR3 bases are TGTGCCAGCAGTCGAGAGGGACAGGGGGCTTACGAGCAGTACTTC. Its protein is CASSREGQGAYEQYF.

The count of this clone is one. The chain employs TRBV4-1 and TRBJ2-1; 13 bases agree with TRBD2. Germline V gene data show CDR1 as MGHRA and CDR2 as YSYEKL. Unmatched junction bases numbered 7, after V lost 4 bases and J lost 7 bases. This CDR3 is 16 amino acids long. CDR3 nucleotide sequence: TGCGCCAGCAGCCCGCGGACTAGCGGGAGTTCGAATGAGCAGTTCTTC. This encodes CASSPRTSGSSNEQFF.

This chain links TRBV28 with TRBJ1-2; tentatively, D is TRBD1 (6 bases). This CDR3 has 13 amino acids. V lost 7 bases, J lost 10 bases, and 19 bases lay in between. Germline CDR1 reads MDHEN; CDR2 reads SYDVKM. Here the CDR3 reads CASTQADRNYYTF. CDR3 coding DNA: TGTGCCAGCACCCAAGCGGACAGAAATTACTACACCTTC.

This clone appeared a single time. The rearrangement uses TRBV4-2 and TRBJ2-1, with 8 bases fitting TRBD2. This CDR3 comprises 17 residues. The germline CDR1 and CDR2 sequences are LGHNA and YNFKEQ. V lost 1 base and J lost 5; bases outside the gene matches: 10. The chain's CDR3 is CASSQAQASGLHNEQFF. The CDR3 DNA sequence: TGTGCCAGCAGCCAAGCGCAGGCTAGCGGGCTACACAATGAGCAGTTCTTC.

The rearrangement uses TRBV19 and TRBJ2-3, with 9 bases matching TRBD1. The CDR3 spans 14 residues. Germline CDR1 is LNHDA and CDR2 is SQIVND (reference sequence). Trimming at V came to 3 bases and at J to 10 bases, leaving 8 bases not matched to a gene. CDR3 amino acids: CASSINRGQSAQYF. The CDR3 nucleotides read TGTGCCAGTAGTATCAACAGGGGGCAGTCGGCGCAGTATTTT.

This clone turned up a few times. This chain uses TRBV18 with TRBJ1-1, with 7 positions matching TRBD1. Losses at the gene ends were 9 bases for V and 1 base for J; bases not matched to a gene: 8. Germline V gene sequence: CDR1 KGHSH, CDR2 LQKENI. The CDR3 extends over 14 amino acids. The CDR3 sequence is CASRQGIWNTEAFF. As DNA, the CDR3 is TGTGCCAGTCGACAGGGAATTTGGAACACTGAAGCTTTCTTT.

The rearrangement links TRBV4-2 to TRBJ2-6, with D possibly TRBD2 on 6 matching bases. V lost 0 bases to trimming and J lost 1 base, with 13 bases between them. CDR3 length: 18 residues. From germline, CDR1 is LGHNA and CDR2 YNFKEQ. In DNA, the CDR3 is TGTGCCAGCAGCCAAGAACTGCAGGGAGGATCTGGGGCCAACGTCCTGACTTTC. It is translated as CASSQELQGGSGANVLTF.